These 16 T cell receptor beta chains came from one sample sequenced in a study of blood T cell repertoires in COVID-19 (TCRdb year 2020). Library prep was done by the immunoSEQ multiplex PCR assay. TCRdb took over this immuneACCESS table, retaining in-frame rearrangements with V and J assigned. Such tables are incomplete; in checked studies, under half of the missing clones stem from an unresolved V gene, and the remainder is unexplained. The sample table contains 310,000 or so clones; only one count was recorded for around 90% of them. The biggest ten clones account for more than 7.5% of the sample. The specimen sequenced was peripheral blood. The receptors originated from a man younger than 45 with COVID-19, enrolled during active disease.

V gene TRBV6-5 combines with J gene TRBJ2-7; D is unresolved. CDR3 length equals 14 residues. Germline V lookup: CDR1 MNHEY, CDR2 SVGAGI. V lost 2 bases and J 0 bases, leaving 8 bases between the germline ends. CDR3 DNA sequence: TGTGCCAGCAGTTACGCCCACATCTCCTACGAGCAGTACTTC. It is translated as CASSYAHISYEQYF.

This clone was counted a single time. V usage is TRBV7-3 and J usage is TRBJ2-6, with a weak D call TRBD1 (6 bases). V was cut by 10 bases and J by 1 base, with 8 bases left in between. CDR3 length: 13 residues. Germline V CDR1 and CDR2: SGHTA, FQGTGA. The CDR3 sequence is CATGASGANVLTF. In nucleotides, the CDR3 is TGTGCCACAGGGGCGTCTGGGGCCAACGTCCTGACTTTC.

The V and J genes are TRBV7-2 and TRBJ1-1; D is possibly TRBD1 (6 bases). Germline assignment: CDR1 SGHTA and CDR2 FQGNSA. Between the trimmed V and J ends, which lost 1 base and 4 bases, there was a span of 10 bases. This CDR3 has 14 residues. Here the CDR3 DNA reads TGTGCCAGCAGCTTAGGGGGGCCCATCACTGAAGCTTTCTTT. Translating gives CASSLGGPITEAFF.

This chain connects TRBV10-3 to TRBJ2-7; 8 bases align to TRBD1. V was clipped by 6 bases and J by 4 bases; unmatched bases: 8. Looked up from germline, CDR1 is ENHRY and CDR2 is SYGVKD. The CDR3 contains 14 residues. The DNA for the CDR3 is TGTGCCATCAGGTCGGACAGGGTGGGGTACGAGCAGTACTTC. It specifies CAIRSDRVGYEQYF.

The chain employs TRBV6-2 or TRBV6-3 and TRBJ2-7; 9 bases are shared with TRBD1. The germline CDR1 and CDR2 sequences are MNHEY and SVGEGT. The CDR3 runs to 14 residues. Trimming removed 2 bases from V and 3 bases from J; junction bases left unmatched: 2. CDR3: CASSYRTGVYEQYF. In DNA form, the CDR3 reads TGTGCCAGCAGTTACCGGACAGGGGTCTACGAGCAGTACTTC.

This clone showed up just a few times. The chain recombines TRBV4-3 with TRBJ2-2; 7 bases match TRBD1. V shed 0 bases and J 5 bases; nucleotides not matched to a gene: 6. This CDR3 comprises 16 residues. CDR1 LGHNA and CDR2 YSLEER come from the germline V gene. As DNA, the CDR3 is TGCGCCAGCAGCCAAGATCAACAGGGGTGGACCGGGGAGCTGTTTTTT. It codes for CASSQDQQGWTGELFF.

V and J are TRBV5-1 and TRBJ2-7, with 7 nucleotides matching TRBD1. The CDR3 covers 16 residues. J lost 2 bases, V lost 4 bases, and 12 bases had no gene match. Germline CDR1 SGHRS, CDR2 YFSETQ. CDR3 region: CASSAAPGQFTYEQYF. In nucleotides, the CDR3 is TGCGCCAGCAGCGCCGCTCCGGGACAGTTTACCTACGAGCAGTACTTC.

As DNA, the CDR3 is TGCGCCAGCAGCTTGGGCAATGGAGGGTTGGAGACCCAGTACTTC. As protein: CASSLGNGGLETQYF. This chain links TRBV5-1 with TRBJ2-5; TRBD2 is a possible D gene (6 bases). V lost 0 bases and J lost 5, with 14 bases in between. From germline, CDR1 is SGHRS and CDR2 YFSETQ. This CDR3 contains 15 residues.

The V call is TRBV27, the J call TRBJ2-3; D gene uncertain. V was cut by 6 bases and J by 4 bases, with 11 bases left in between. The CDR3 contains 13 residues. The V gene's germline CDR1 is MNHEY and CDR2 SMNVEV (reference sequence). In DNA, the CDR3 is TGTGCCAGCAGGGTAACATCTGCAGATACGCAGTATTTT. This codes for CASRVTSADTQYF.

This clone was counted a single time. V usage is TRBV4-3 and J usage is TRBJ2-7; 7 bases are a match to TRBD2. The CDR3 spans 15 residues. The J segment lost 0 bases and the V segment lost 1 base, leaving 3 bases of the junction unmatched. In germline, CDR1 is LGHNA, CDR2 YSLEER. The DNA of the CDR3 is TGCGCCAGCAGCCAAGTGCGCGGGGGCTCCTACGAGCAGTACTTC. Translating it yields CASSQVRGGSYEQYF.

This clone was seen only once. The J gene is TRBJ2-7, the V gene TRBV24-1; tentative D call: TRBD1 (5 bases). This CDR3 is 13 amino acids long. Germline values: CDR1 KGHDR, CDR2 SFDVKD. The germline V and J ends were trimmed by 11 bases and 4 bases, with 17 bases remaining between them. The CDR3 DNA reads as TGTGCCAACCACCGGCTCTACAGGTACGAGCAGTACTTC. Translation: CANHRLYRYEQYF.

The V and J genes are TRBV5-4 and TRBJ2-5; 9 bases match TRBD2. After removal of 6 bases from V and 4 bases from J, the junction contained 10 bases not matched to a gene. This CDR3 contains 15 residues. The germline CDR1 and CDR2 sequences are SGHNT and YYREEE (reference sequence). The chain's CDR3 is CASNLAGAAGETQYF. The CDR3, as DNA: TGTGCCAGCAACTTAGCGGGGGCCGCAGGAGAGACCCAGTACTTC.

V gene TRBV7-2 combines with J gene TRBJ2-5; 10 bases map to TRBD1. Germline CDR1 is SGHTA and CDR2 is FQGNSA. J gave up 1 base and V 4 bases, and 6 bases lay outside the gene matches. The CDR3 is 16 residues long. In DNA, the CDR3 is TGTGCCAGCAGCTGGCCACGGGACAGGGGCCAAGAGACCCAGTACTTC. This codes for CASSWPRDRGQETQYF. The whole variable domain, remainder taken from reference TRBV7-2 and TRBJ2-5, is GAGVSQSPSNKVTEKGKDVELRCDPISGHTALYWYRQSLGQGLEFLIYFQGNSAPDKSGLPSDRFSAERTGGSVSTLTIQRTQQEDSAVYLCASSWPRDRGQETQYFGPGTRLLVL.

The chain joins TRBV29-1 to TRBJ1-1; D gene ambiguous. Per the germline V gene, CDR1 is SQVTM and CDR2 is ANQGSEA. Trimming cost V 4 bases and J 0 bases, with 18 bases left between them. This CDR3 is 16 amino acids long. CDR3 sequence (DNA): TGCAGCGTTGCCGGTATTCGCGAGTTTTTGAACACTGAAGCTTTCTTT. Translating it yields CSVAGIREFLNTEAFF.

This clone came up once. The chain recombines TRBV25-1 with TRBJ1-1; TRBD1 agrees at 8 bases. The germline CDR1 and CDR2 sequences are MGHDK and SYGVNS. The ends lost 1 base at V and 1 base at J; junction bases unmatched: 2. The CDR3 totals 15 residues. In DNA, the CDR3 is TGTGCCAGCAGTGAATGGACAGGGAAGAACACTGAAGCTTTCTTT. Translated, it gives CASSEWTGKNTEAFF.

This clone was picked up a small number of times. The CDR3: CASSPDRVKNIQYF. The CDR3 coding sequence is TGTGCCAGCTCACCAGACAGGGTCAAAAACATTCAGTACTTC. The chain combines TRBV18 with TRBJ2-4; TRBD1 aligns across 7 bases. CDR3 length: 14 amino acids. The junction had 1 base not matched to a gene; V was cut back by 2 bases and J by 3 bases. The germline CDR1 and CDR2 sequences are KGHSH and LQKENI.